The T cell receptor beta chain under discussion was sequenced for a study of blood T cell repertoires in COVID-19. Study in general: Sources were T cells, B-cell-depleted T cells, or PBMCs; the material itself was cDNA or gDNA.

The CDR3 runs to 15 residues. The trim removed 6 bases at V and 2 bases at J, leaving 9 bases unmatched. Germline V gene data show CDR1 as SGHTA and CDR2 as FQGNSA. Sequencing was performed with immunoSEQ multiplex PCR; in TCRdb, only in-frame clones are kept and a portion is missing. The sample gives about 430,000 clones, over 75% of which show up once; roughly 1.4% is in the top ten. The sample taken for sequencing was PBMCs or T cells enriched from blood (not recorded which). This receptor was taken from a woman under 30 who had been exposed to COVID-19. The chain recombines TRBV7-2 with TRBJ1-2; 7 positions match TRBD1. CDR3 amino acids: CASRPTGSLNYGYTF. In DNA form, the CDR3 reads TGTGCCAGCAGGCCGACAGGGAGTTTAAACTATGGCTACACCTTC.